The source of this TCR beta chain is a study of ipilimumab plus nivolumab after autologous stem cell transplantation. Trimming took off 2 bases at V and 1 base at J, with 9 bases between the two ends. CDR1 is KGHSH and CDR2 is LQKENI in the germline V gene. CDR3 length equals 15 residues. Sequencing was performed with immunoSEQ multiplex PCR; in TCRdb, only in-frame clones are kept and a portion is missing. The data show some 87,000 clones, about 83% seen once. The chain carries TRBV18 and TRBJ2-1; D unresolved. The clonotype comes from a male donor with diffuse large B-cell lymphoma. The sequences come from PBMCs, collected in a trial of ipilimumab plus nivolumab as post-transplant consolidation. CDR3 in amino acids: CASSPGSGSYNEQFF. The DNA of the CDR3 is TGTGCCAGCTCACCAGGGTCCGGATCCTACAATGAGCAGTTCTTC. The complete variable domain, with remaining parts taken from reference TRBV18 and TRBJ2-1, reads NAGVMQNPRHLVRRRGQEARLRCSPMKGHSHVYWYRQLPEEGLKFMVYLQKENIIDESGMPKERFSAEFPKEGPSILRIQQVVRGDSAAYFCASSPGSGSYNEQFFGPGTRLTVL.